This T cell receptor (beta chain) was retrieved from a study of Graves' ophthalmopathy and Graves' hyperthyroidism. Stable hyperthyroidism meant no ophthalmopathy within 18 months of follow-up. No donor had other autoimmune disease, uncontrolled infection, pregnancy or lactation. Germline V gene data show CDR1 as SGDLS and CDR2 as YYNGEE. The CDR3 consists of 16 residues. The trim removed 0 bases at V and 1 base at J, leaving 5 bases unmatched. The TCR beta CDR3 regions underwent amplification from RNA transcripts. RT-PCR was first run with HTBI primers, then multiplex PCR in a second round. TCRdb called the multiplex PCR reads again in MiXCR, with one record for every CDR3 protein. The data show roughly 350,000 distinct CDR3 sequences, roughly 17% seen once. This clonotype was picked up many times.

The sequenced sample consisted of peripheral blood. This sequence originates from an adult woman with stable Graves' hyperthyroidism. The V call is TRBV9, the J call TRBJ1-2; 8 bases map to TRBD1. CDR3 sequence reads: CASSVGTGMGNYGYTF. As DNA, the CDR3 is TGTGCCAGCAGCGTAGGGACAGGGATGGGTAACTATGGCTACACCTTC.